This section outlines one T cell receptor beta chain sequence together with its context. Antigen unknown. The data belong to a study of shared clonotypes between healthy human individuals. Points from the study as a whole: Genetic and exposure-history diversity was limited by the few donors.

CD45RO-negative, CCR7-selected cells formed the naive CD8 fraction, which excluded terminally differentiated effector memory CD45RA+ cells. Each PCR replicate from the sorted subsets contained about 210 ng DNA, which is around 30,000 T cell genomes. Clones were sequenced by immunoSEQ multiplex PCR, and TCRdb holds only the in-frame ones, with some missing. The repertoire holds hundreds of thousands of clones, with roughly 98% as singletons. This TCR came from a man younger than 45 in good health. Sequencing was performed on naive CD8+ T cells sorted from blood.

The CDR3 sequence: CAIRNSGRPSYEQYF. In DNA form, the CDR3 reads TGTGCCATCAGGAATAGCGGGAGGCCCTCCTACGAGCAGTACTTC. The chain combines TRBV10-3 with TRBJ2-7, with TRBD2 matching 10 bases. This CDR3 region has 15 residues. CDR1 and CDR2 from the germline V gene are ENHRY and SYGVKD. Trimming cost V 6 bases and J 0 bases; bases outside gene matches: 5.